This is a list of T cell receptor beta chains from one sample in a study of T cell repertoires in cytomegalovirus infection. From the reads, TCRdb called clonotypes with MiXCR, one entry per CDR3 protein. The sample yields around 490,000 distinct CDR3 sequences, around 27% seen once. Sequenced material: PBMCs. These receptors were obtained from a human donor in good health (CMV status not recorded). Some clones in this sample may be carry-over from other donors' samples. Each CDR3 is given with its conserved first and last residue. Each record gives: J gene, V gene, clone size, D gene, CDR3 DNA, CDR3 protein. A D gene is named only where the DNA matches it firmly. The listing skips clone size in some rows; elsewhere it reads once, few, many or a size class.

j_gene: TRBJ1-4
v_gene: TRBV7-9
abundance: -
d_gene: -
CDR3nt: TGTGCCAGCAGCTTGGGGGAACTGGATAATGAAAAACTGTTTTTT
CDR3aa: CASSLGELDNEKLFF

j_gene: TRBJ2-3
v_gene: TRBV29-1
abundance: -
d_gene: -
CDR3nt: TGCAGCGTTGACCCGAGGGGAAGCACAGATACGCAGTATTTT
CDR3aa: CSVDPRGSTDTQYF

j_gene: TRBJ2-7
v_gene: TRBV28
abundance: -
d_gene: -
CDR3nt: TGTGCCAGCAGTTTGTTCCTCTACGAGCAGTACTTC
CDR3aa: CASSLFLYEQYF

j_gene: TRBJ2-1
v_gene: TRBV4-3
abundance: once
d_gene: -
CDR3nt: TGCGCCAGCAGCCTCAACGAGTACAATGAGCAGTTCTTC
CDR3aa: CASSLNEYNEQFF

j_gene: TRBJ2-3
v_gene: TRBV29-1
abundance: -
d_gene: TRBD2
CDR3nt: TGCAGCGTTGGACCCTCAGCGGGAGGAAACACAGATACGCAGTATTTT
CDR3aa: CSVGPSAGGNTDTQYF

j_gene: TRBJ1-1
v_gene: TRBV7-6
abundance: -
d_gene: -
CDR3nt: TGTGCCAGCACCTCGGGGACCTTGGTGTTTTTTGACACTGAAGCTTTCTTT
CDR3aa: CASTSGTLVFFDTEAFF

j_gene: TRBJ2-5
v_gene: TRBV7-2
abundance: few
d_gene: -
CDR3nt: TGTGCCAGCAGCTTAGTCGAACAAGAGACCCAGTACTTC
CDR3aa: CASSLVEQETQYF

j_gene: TRBJ2-5
v_gene: TRBV4-1
abundance: -
d_gene: TRBD1
CDR3nt: TGCGCCAGCAGCCTAGAGAGACAGGGTGGAGGAGAGACCCAGTACTTC
CDR3aa: CASSLERQGGGETQYF

j_gene: TRBJ1-5
v_gene: TRBV4-3
abundance: few
d_gene: -
CDR3nt: TGCGCCAGCAGTCTCAGAACCTTTAATCAGCCCCAGCATTTT
CDR3aa: CASSLRTFNQPQHF

j_gene: TRBJ2-1
v_gene: TRBV7-9
abundance: few
d_gene: -
CDR3nt: TGTGCCAGCAGCTTATGGCGGGACCCTTACAATGAGCAGTTCTTC
CDR3aa: CASSLWRDPYNEQFF

j_gene: TRBJ2-1
v_gene: TRBV5-4
abundance: -
d_gene: TRBD2
CDR3nt: TGTGCCAGCAGCGGGGGGACTAGCGGGGGCAATGAGCAGTTCTTC
CDR3aa: CASSGGTSGGNEQFF

j_gene: TRBJ2-1
v_gene: TRBV28
abundance: -
d_gene: -
CDR3nt: TGTGCCAGCAGTCTCCTCGGGGCCTACAATGAGCAGTTCTTC
CDR3aa: CASSLLGAYNEQFF

j_gene: TRBJ2-7
v_gene: TRBV11-2
abundance: -
d_gene: TRBD2
CDR3nt: TGTGCCAGCAAGCTAGCGGGAACCTACGAGCAGTACTTC
CDR3aa: CASKLAGTYEQYF

j_gene: TRBJ2-5
v_gene: TRBV27
abundance: -
d_gene: -
CDR3nt: TGTGCCAGCAGTTTATATACAGCCGGACGGGAGACCCAGTACTTC
CDR3aa: CASSLYTAGRETQYF

j_gene: TRBJ2-1
v_gene: TRBV7-7
abundance: few
d_gene: TRBD2
CDR3nt: TGTGCTAGCAGCTTGGGACTAGCGTCGGGGGATGAGCAGTTCTTC
CDR3aa: CASSLGLASGDEQFF

j_gene: TRBJ1-2
v_gene: TRBV4-1
abundance: -
d_gene: TRBD1
CDR3nt: TGCGCCAGCAGAACGGTCGGGACAGGAGACTATGGCTACACCTTC
CDR3aa: CASRTVGTGDYGYTF

j_gene: TRBJ1-2
v_gene: TRBV7-9
abundance: many
d_gene: -
CDR3nt: TGTGCCAGCAGGAGACTAAATAACTATGGCTACACCTTC
CDR3aa: CASRRLNNYGYTF

j_gene: TRBJ1-1
v_gene: TRBV14
abundance: -
d_gene: -
CDR3nt: TGTGCCAGCAGCCAAGGGGTAGGGCTCCCTCTCACTGAAGCTTTCTTT
CDR3aa: CASSQGVGLPLTEAFF

j_gene: TRBJ1-3
v_gene: TRBV20-1
abundance: -
d_gene: -
CDR3nt: TGCAGTGCTTCCTGGTTGCAGACTGGAAACACCATATATTTT
CDR3aa: CSASWLQTGNTIYF

j_gene: TRBJ1-1
v_gene: TRBV11-1
abundance: many
d_gene: -
CDR3nt: TGTGCCAGCAGCCTACGGGACACGACAGGAGCTTTCTTT
CDR3aa: CASSLRDTTGAFF

j_gene: TRBJ2-1
v_gene: TRBV5-1
abundance: -
d_gene: TRBD2
CDR3nt: TGCGCCAGCAGCTCTGGGACTAGCGGGACGGGCTACAATGAGCAGTTCTTC
CDR3aa: CASSSGTSGTGYNEQFF

j_gene: TRBJ2-3
v_gene: TRBV7-9
abundance: -
d_gene: -
CDR3nt: TGTGCCAGCAGCCCTCCGGGACTCAGCACAGATACGCAGTATTTT
CDR3aa: CASSPPGLSTDTQYF

j_gene: TRBJ2-1
v_gene: TRBV7-2
abundance: many
d_gene: -
CDR3nt: TGTGCCAGCAGCCGAACCAGTCAGTACAGCTCCTACAATGAGCAGTTCTTC
CDR3aa: CASSRTSQYSSYNEQFF

j_gene: TRBJ2-1
v_gene: TRBV12-3/TRBV12-4
abundance: few
d_gene: -
CDR3nt: TGTGCCAGCAGTTTACAGGGCCGATACAATGAGCAGTTCTTC
CDR3aa: CASSLQGRYNEQFF

j_gene: TRBJ2-7
v_gene: TRBV6-5
abundance: -
d_gene: -
CDR3nt: TGTGCCAGCAGAACGAGAGGGGCCTCCTACGAGCAGTACTTC
CDR3aa: CASRTRGASYEQYF

j_gene: TRBJ1-2
v_gene: TRBV24-1
abundance: few
d_gene: TRBD1
CDR3nt: TGTGCCACCAGTGCGAATACAGGGGCGATCGGCTACACCTTC
CDR3aa: CATSANTGAIGYTF

j_gene: TRBJ2-7
v_gene: TRBV28
abundance: few
d_gene: -
CDR3nt: TGTGCCAGCAGTCCCTCGTCGGCGGGACGCTCCTACGAGCAGTACTTC
CDR3aa: CASSPSSAGRSYEQYF

j_gene: TRBJ2-2
v_gene: TRBV7-7
abundance: -
d_gene: -
CDR3nt: TGTGCCAGCAGCTTAAAGGGTAACACCGGGGAGCTGTTTTTT
CDR3aa: CASSLKGNTGELFF

j_gene: TRBJ2-1
v_gene: TRBV6-5
abundance: few
d_gene: TRBD2
CDR3nt: TGTGCCACCACCCGGGACGGGAGGGATGAGCAGTTCTTC
CDR3aa: CATTRDGRDEQFF

j_gene: TRBJ1-2
v_gene: TRBV29-1
abundance: -
d_gene: TRBD1
CDR3nt: TGCAGCGTATCGGGACAGGGGAAGGATGGCTACACCTTC
CDR3aa: CSVSGQGKDGYTF

j_gene: TRBJ2-1
v_gene: TRBV12-3/TRBV12-4
abundance: -
d_gene: -
CDR3nt: TGTGCCAGCAGGTGGGGACGGAACAATGAGCAGTTCTTC
CDR3aa: CASRWGRNNEQFF

j_gene: TRBJ1-1
v_gene: TRBV7-2
abundance: few
d_gene: -
CDR3nt: TGTGCCAGCAGCCCGATGTTTGTTGAGGGGGGCGGTATGAACACTGAAGCTTTCTTT
CDR3aa: CASSPMFVEGGGMNTEAFF

j_gene: TRBJ2-5
v_gene: TRBV4-3
abundance: few
d_gene: TRBD1
CDR3nt: TGCGCCAGCAGCCTTGAGGACAGGGGGTTTGAGACCCAGTACTTC
CDR3aa: CASSLEDRGFETQYF

j_gene: TRBJ2-2
v_gene: TRBV7-2
abundance: many
d_gene: TRBD2
CDR3nt: TGTGCCAGCAGCGGAGGGACTAGCCGGACCGGGGAGCTGTTTTTT
CDR3aa: CASSGGTSRTGELFF

j_gene: TRBJ2-1
v_gene: TRBV7-2
abundance: few
d_gene: -
CDR3nt: TGTGCCAGCAGCGAGTCGGGGCGTGAGCAGTTCTTC
CDR3aa: CASSESGREQFF

j_gene: TRBJ2-3
v_gene: TRBV5-4
abundance: few
d_gene: -
CDR3nt: TGTGCCAGCATCCCAGATCGCGGAGGGGATACGCAGTATTTT
CDR3aa: CASIPDRGGDTQYF

j_gene: TRBJ1-1
v_gene: TRBV6-5
abundance: few
d_gene: TRBD1
CDR3nt: TGTGCCAGCAGACGGGACAGGGTGTATAGTAACACTGAAGCTTTCTTT
CDR3aa: CASRRDRVYSNTEAFF

j_gene: TRBJ1-5
v_gene: TRBV15
abundance: few
d_gene: -
CDR3nt: TGTGCCACCAGCAGAGAAGGAGATAGCAATCAGCCCCAGCATTTT
CDR3aa: CATSREGDSNQPQHF

j_gene: TRBJ1-2
v_gene: TRBV5-4
abundance: few
d_gene: -
CDR3nt: TGTGCCAGCAGCCCAGACGCAGAGTATGGCTACACCTTC
CDR3aa: CASSPDAEYGYTF

j_gene: TRBJ2-3
v_gene: TRBV20-1
abundance: few
d_gene: -
CDR3nt: TGCAGTGCTAGCGGGGAGAAAAGCACAGATACGCAGTATTTT
CDR3aa: CSASGEKSTDTQYF

j_gene: TRBJ2-5
v_gene: TRBV20-1
abundance: -
d_gene: TRBD2
CDR3nt: TGCAGTGCCCTAGCGGGAGCCACCTTCCAAGAGACCCAGTACTTC
CDR3aa: CSALAGATFQETQYF

j_gene: TRBJ1-2
v_gene: TRBV4-1
abundance: -
d_gene: -
CDR3nt: TGCGCCAGCAGCCAAGGATGGTATGGCTACACCTTC
CDR3aa: CASSQGWYGYTF

j_gene: TRBJ1-3
v_gene: TRBV6-1
abundance: few
d_gene: -
CDR3nt: TGTGCCAGCAGGACAAATGGAAACACCATATATTTT
CDR3aa: CASRTNGNTIYF

j_gene: TRBJ2-7
v_gene: TRBV10-3
abundance: few
d_gene: TRBD2
CDR3nt: TGTGCCATCAGTTCTAGCGGGGGAACCTACGAGCAGTACTTC
CDR3aa: CAISSSGGTYEQYF

j_gene: TRBJ1-1
v_gene: TRBV7-2
abundance: few
d_gene: -
CDR3nt: TGTGCCAGCAGCTTACAGGGGAGGGGAGCTTTCTTT
CDR3aa: CASSLQGRGAFF

j_gene: TRBJ1-5
v_gene: TRBV18
abundance: -
d_gene: -
CDR3nt: TGTGCCAGCTCACCAGGAGTAAACAATCAGCCCCAGCATTTT
CDR3aa: CASSPGVNNQPQHF

j_gene: TRBJ2-3
v_gene: TRBV7-2
abundance: few
d_gene: -
CDR3nt: TGTGCCAGCAGGACGAGGGCAAGCACAGATACGCAGTATTTT
CDR3aa: CASRTRASTDTQYF

j_gene: TRBJ1-1
v_gene: TRBV6-2/TRBV6-3
abundance: -
d_gene: -
CDR3nt: TGTGCCAGCAGTGGTCCACCGGGACGGAATGGTGAAGCTTTCTTT
CDR3aa: CASSGPPGRNGEAFF

j_gene: TRBJ2-1
v_gene: TRBV4-3
abundance: -
d_gene: TRBD2
CDR3nt: TGCGCCAGCAGCCAAAGTGGACGGAGACTAGCAGATGAGCAGTTCTTC
CDR3aa: CASSQSGRRLADEQFF

j_gene: TRBJ2-7
v_gene: TRBV7-2
abundance: many
d_gene: TRBD1
CDR3nt: TGTGCCAGCAGCGGAGACGGGACAGCTTCCTACGAGCAGTACTTC
CDR3aa: CASSGDGTASYEQYF

j_gene: TRBJ2-1
v_gene: TRBV4-3
abundance: -
d_gene: TRBD2
CDR3nt: TGCGCCAGCAGCCAGAGGATTAGCGGGAATTTGAACAATGAGCAGTTCTTC
CDR3aa: CASSQRISGNLNNEQFF

j_gene: TRBJ1-4
v_gene: TRBV7-9
abundance: -
d_gene: -
CDR3nt: TGTGCCAGCAGCCCCCCGGGCAGCGGGGACGAAAAACTGTTTTTT
CDR3aa: CASSPPGSGDEKLFF

j_gene: TRBJ2-4
v_gene: TRBV9
abundance: few
d_gene: -
CDR3nt: TGTGCCAGCAGCGTGGGGGGTACAGGGACAGCCAAAAACATTCAGTACTTC
CDR3aa: CASSVGGTGTAKNIQYF